A single sample is the source of the 9 T cell receptor beta chains below, sequenced in a study of radiotherapy plus CTLA-4 blockade in lung cancer. The data were produced by immunoSEQ multiplex PCR, yet TCRdb's version contains in-frame clones alone and is incomplete. Of 40,000 to 45,000 clones in the sample, about 74% were seen once. This material consisted of peripheral blood, taken from a patient treated with radiotherapy plus ipilimumab. These receptors all stem from a human donor with non-small cell lung cancer who had stable disease on radiotherapy plus ipilimumab.

V usage is TRBV30 and J usage is TRBJ2-7; 11 bases line up with TRBD1. The germline gives CDR1 GTSNPN, CDR2 SVGIG (reference sequence). V was clipped by 5 bases and J by 5 bases; unmatched bases: 2. The CDR3 runs to 12 residues. The CDR3 nucleotides read TGTGCCTGGGGACAGGGGGCGGACGAGCAGTACTTC. Translated, it gives CAWGQGADEQYF.

The J gene is TRBJ2-7, the V gene TRBV4-2, with 7 bases lining up with TRBD1. Germline values: CDR1 LGHNA, CDR2 YNFKEQ. Trimming cost V 0 bases and J 6 bases; bases outside gene matches: 2. CDR3 size: 13 residues. The CDR3 loop reads CASSQDEGAEQYF. The CDR3, as DNA: TGTGCCAGCAGCCAAGATGAGGGGGCCGAGCAGTACTTC.

This clone was found once. The genes are TRBV5-1 and TRBJ2-5; 14 bases align to TRBD2. V dropped 3 bases and J dropped 4; count of bases not matched to a gene: 8. The CDR3 consists of 17 residues. Per germline, CDR1 SGHRS and CDR2 YFSETQ. The CDR3 region is CASSSYGGLAGGETQYF. CDR3 in DNA: TGCGCCAGCAGCTCCTACGGCGGACTAGCGGGGGGAGAGACCCAGTACTTC.

The chain joins TRBV19 to TRBJ1-6; D uncertain. CDR3 length: 12 amino acids. Germline V gives CDR1 LNHDA, CDR2 SQIVND (reference sequence). The V and J ends lost 3 bases and 7 bases respectively, with 4 bases between them. DNA for the CDR3: TGTGCCAGTAGTATCGTCAATTCACCCCTCCACTTT. The encoded protein is CASSIVNSPLHF.

This chain connects TRBV19 to TRBJ2-5; the D is unclear. The V gene's germline CDR1 is LNHDA and CDR2 SQIVND (reference sequence). The CDR3 runs to 14 residues. V lost 3 bases, J lost 5 bases, and 13 bases lay in between. The CDR3 sequence is CASSMPGRVETQYF. CDR3 DNA sequence: TGTGCCAGTAGTATGCCCGGTCGAGTTGAGACCCAGTACTTC.

The J gene is TRBJ1-2, the V gene TRBV9, with a possible D match to TRBD1 (6 bases). CDR3 length equals 16 residues. V gave up 0 bases and J gave up 2 bases, with 14 bases separating them. Looked up from germline, CDR1 is SGDLS and CDR2 is YYNGEE. This chain's CDR3 is CASSVGPRGANYGYTF. The CDR3 nucleotides are TGTGCCAGCAGCGTAGGGCCCCGGGGGGCAAACTATGGCTACACCTTC.

The rearrangement links TRBV27 to TRBJ1-1, with D maybe TRBD1 (6 bases). Germline CDR1 and CDR2: MNHEY and SMNVEV (reference sequence). Trimming stripped 5 bases from V and 5 bases from J, with 15 bases between. This CDR3 has 14 amino acids. CDR3 bases: TGTGCCAGCAGTGGCGCAGGGGTCGAAACTGAAGCTTTCTTT. This sequence encodes CASSGAGVETEAFF.

The chain combines TRBV18 with TRBJ2-7; 7 bases are a match to TRBD2. V was clipped by 4 bases and J by 6 bases; unmatched bases: 6. Germline assignment: CDR1 KGHSH and CDR2 LQKENI. The length of the CDR3 is 13 residues. CDR3 DNA: TGTGCCAGCTCACGGGAGGGACCTCGCGAGCAGTACTTC. Residues: CASSREGPREQYF.

The chain carries TRBV30 and TRBJ1-6; D is unclear. In germline, CDR1 is GTSNPN, CDR2 SVGIG (reference sequence). Trimming cost V 2 bases and J 7 bases, with 18 bases left between them. This CDR3 contains 16 residues. This chain's CDR3 is CAWSPLRPGNNSPLHF. The DNA of the CDR3 is TGTGCCTGGAGTCCCCTTCGTCCGGGGAACAATTCACCCCTCCACTTT.